Listed here is a single T cell receptor (beta chain). These data are taken from a study of blood T cell repertoires in COVID-19. Whole-study context: Material from acute and convalescent COVID-19 was sourced from the United States, Italy and Spain. T cells, B-cell-depleted T cells, or PBMCs supplied cDNA or gDNA.

This CDR3 has 15 amino acids. V shed 2 bases and J shed 0 bases, with 11 bases lying between them. Germline CDR1 SGHRS, CDR2 YFSETQ. Original handling: Using reference gene primer amplification, nucleated cell counts were estimated. This table comes from immunoSEQ multiplex PCR, and its TCRdb copy is limited to in-frame clones, with some not included. D and trimming come from the DNA, and the V and J calls and clone size come from that table. The sample lists 45,000 to 70,000 clones, about four fifths occurring once. This sequence joins TRBV5-1 and TRBJ1-2; a weak D match, TRBD1 (5 bases). What was sequenced was peripheral blood. The sequence was collected from an elderly woman with active or convalescent COVID-19. CDR3 nucleotides: TGCGCCAGCAGCTTCGTTTCAGGGACTAACTATGGCTACACCTTC. This codes for CASSFVSGTNYGYTF.